The 3 T cell receptor beta chains in this list originate from one sample, sequenced in a study of blood T cell repertoires in COVID-19. Repertoires were generated with immunoSEQ multiplex PCR, while TCRdb's copy carries only in-frame clones and drops some. The table has tens of thousands of clones, about four fifths seen once. The specimen was peripheral blood. These receptor sequences come from a human donor in a cohort sampled during active COVID-19.

The rearrangement uses TRBV3-1 (or the pseudogene TRBV3-2) and TRBJ1-1; possible D gene TRBD1, 5 bases. Germline lookup yields CDR1 LGHDT and CDR2 YNNKEL (reference sequence). Trimming removed 7 bases from V and 4 bases from J, with 16 bases in between. CDR3 length: 14 residues. CDR3 sequence: CASTPRAGGTEAFF. As DNA, the CDR3 is TGTGCCAGCACCCCAAGGGCGGGGGGCACTGAAGCTTTCTTT.

J is TRBJ2-5 and V is TRBV5-1; TRBD2 might be the D (6 bases). Trimming left V 4 bases short and J 3 bases short, with 13 bases between. The germline V gene has CDR1 SGHRS and CDR2 YFSETQ. This CDR3 region has 14 residues. CDR3 amino acids: CASSPSRLEETQYF. In DNA form, the CDR3 reads TGCGCCAGCAGCCCGTCGAGACTAGAAGAGACCCAGTACTTC.

This clone was observed a handful of times. The rearrangement links TRBV2 to TRBJ2-7; TRBD2 matches 8 bases. CDR1 SNHLY and CDR2 FYNNEI come from the germline V gene. The CDR3 extends over 15 amino acids. The V and J ends lost 7 bases and 6 bases, in that order; junction bases with no gene match: 14. The CDR3 here is CASTKGGTRILEQYF. The CDR3, as DNA: TGTGCCAGCACCAAGGGGGGGACTAGGATCCTCGAGCAGTACTTC.